The rows below give T cell receptor beta chains drawn from one sample of a study of metastatic and nonmetastatic thyroid tumors. TCRdb reassembled clones from the PCR reads with MiXCR. The sample shows approximately 17,000 clones, 26% of them seen only once. Sequencing was carried out using tumor tissue. The source of these receptors is a female donor with papillary thyroid cancer or a benign thyroid nodule (not recorded which). Some clones in this sample may be carry-over from other donors' samples. Each CDR3 is given with its conserved first and last residue. The order of the fields is V gene, clone size, D gene, CDR3 protein. The D gene is left open where the match is weak. Size values are once, few and many counts, or a class for expanded clones, and some rows have none.

v_gene: TRBV20-1; abundance: .; d_gene: TRBD2; CDR3aa: CSARDSKRLAGAPQYF
v_gene: TRBV24-1; abundance: many; d_gene: .; CDR3aa: CATSDLLGGIRYNEQFF
v_gene: TRBV6-1; abundance: few; d_gene: TRBD1; CDR3aa: CDSASGGNYGYTF
v_gene: TRBV19; abundance: .; d_gene: .; CDR3aa: CASRYFSGELFF
v_gene: TRBV19; abundance: .; d_gene: .; CDR3aa: CASSILRTGELFF
v_gene: TRBV28; abundance: few; d_gene: TRBD2; CDR3aa: CASSLGGKPPSF
v_gene: TRBV4-1; abundance: few; d_gene: .; CDR3aa: CASSQDSGMCQPQHF
v_gene: TRBV4-1; abundance: medium-sized; d_gene: .; CDR3aa: CASSPREALPNTEAFF
v_gene: TRBV4-1; abundance: once; d_gene: .; CDR3aa: CASSTSLRRKGSYNSPLHF
v_gene: TRBV6-1; abundance: few; d_gene: TRBD2; CDR3aa: CASSEYGNGRAVDTQYF
v_gene: TRBV18; abundance: .; d_gene: .; CDR3aa: CASSPDYEQYF
v_gene: TRBV9; abundance: medium-sized; d_gene: TRBD1; CDR3aa: CASSVAQGQGTDTQYF
v_gene: TRBV10-1; abundance: .; d_gene: .; CDR3aa: CASYIRRGSSYEQYF
v_gene: TRBV5-1; abundance: .; d_gene: .; CDR3aa: CASSWDGGWANVLTF
v_gene: TRBV11-2; abundance: many; d_gene: TRBD1; CDR3aa: CASSPRDSGNTIYF
v_gene: TRBV18; abundance: .; d_gene: .; CDR3aa: CASSPRQGGGNTIYF
v_gene: TRBV11-3; abundance: many; d_gene: .; CDR3aa: CASSPGANYGYTF
v_gene: TRBV9; abundance: .; d_gene: .; CDR3aa: CASSVGGPRSSYNSPLHF
v_gene: TRBV28; abundance: medium-sized; d_gene: .; CDR3aa: CASSFQGFLHYTDYEQYF
v_gene: TRBV6-9; abundance: few; d_gene: .; CDR3aa: CAISPIGPSYEQYF
v_gene: TRBV11-2; abundance: many; d_gene: .; CDR3aa: CASSPPASYNEQFF
v_gene: TRBV6-1; abundance: .; d_gene: TRBD2; CDR3aa: CASSEAIGTIGSRTDF
v_gene: TRBV11-2; abundance: many; d_gene: .; CDR3aa: CASSLMPGATGELFF
v_gene: TRBV28; abundance: many; d_gene: .; CDR3aa: CASSLMGDTQYF
v_gene: TRBV5-1; abundance: .; d_gene: .; CDR3aa: CASSLVAGGKSTDTQYF
v_gene: TRBV9; abundance: many; d_gene: .; CDR3aa: CASSVGGQETQYF
v_gene: TRBV12-3/TRBV12-4; abundance: few; d_gene: .; CDR3aa: CASSLVGGTEAFF
v_gene: TRBV6-5; abundance: few; d_gene: .; CDR3aa: CASSYSTVGADYTF
v_gene: TRBV5-5; abundance: many; d_gene: TRBD1; CDR3aa: CASSVPGQGPEQYF
v_gene: TRBV15; abundance: many; d_gene: .; CDR3aa: CATSRALVHQETQYF
v_gene: TRBV18; abundance: medium-sized; d_gene: .; CDR3aa: CASSPGQDGYEQYF
v_gene: TRBV7-9; abundance: many; d_gene: TRBD2; CDR3aa: CASSASGSSYEQYF
v_gene: TRBV29-1; abundance: few; d_gene: .; CDR3aa: CSVGQSNYGYTF
v_gene: TRBV5-1; abundance: many; d_gene: .; CDR3aa: CASSFSQNYEQYF
v_gene: TRBV18; abundance: .; d_gene: TRBD1; CDR3aa: CASSRNRGHQPQHF
v_gene: TRBV4-1; abundance: medium-sized; d_gene: .; CDR3aa: CASSQDQRRVGNQPQHF
v_gene: TRBV20-1; abundance: many; d_gene: .; CDR3aa: CSAPQPNSNQPQHF
v_gene: TRBV20-1; abundance: .; d_gene: .; CDR3aa: CSAREAGAHNEQFF
v_gene: TRBV4-1; abundance: many; d_gene: .; CDR3aa: CASSQAGWHDEQYF